This T cell receptor (beta chain) was sequenced for a study of immune evolution from preneoplasia to lung adenocarcinoma. Repertoires were generated with immunoSEQ multiplex PCR, while TCRdb's copy carries only in-frame clones and drops some. The sample contains 3,800 or so clones, 77% of which appear only once. The CDR3 consists of 17 residues. Germline-derived CDR1 and CDR2 are SGHDT and YYEEEE. V dropped 2 bases and J dropped 4; count of bases not matched to a gene: 6. This chain links TRBV5-6 with TRBJ2-6, with 10 bases fitting TRBD1. This TCR was recovered from a person between 55 and 80 years old with lung adenocarcinoma. The specimen was FFPE adjacent normal lung tissue. CDR3 sequence: CASSFWTGGTGANVLTF. CDR3 coding DNA: TGTGCCAGCAGCTTTTGGACAGGGGGTACCGGGGCCAACGTCCTGACTTTC.